This T cell receptor beta chain was observed in a study of shared clonotypes between healthy human individuals. Background on the study: For every donor, three CD4 naive, three CD4 memory, two CD8 naive and one CD8 memory plates were used. Whole-study findings and limits: In general, naive subsets displayed greater estimated richness than memory subsets did. Among non-shared clonotypes, generation probabilities were lower than among those shared by all four donors.

Sequenced by immunoSEQ multiplex PCR; TCRdb stores in-frame clones only, minus some. The repertoire consists of about a million clones, with approximately 80% occurring once and the leading ten covering 1.5%. CDR1 SGHRS and CDR2 YFSETQ come from the germline V gene. This CDR3 has 13 amino acids. Trimming shortened V by 5 bases and J by 4 bases, and 12 bases separated the two germline ends. This clone was observed once. Its antigen is not known. The TCR sequence derives from a young man in good health. Input material: memory CD4+ T cells sorted from blood. The subset was: CD45RA-negative fraction. The chain is built from TRBV5-1 and TRBJ1-1; TRBD1 is a possible D gene (6 bases). CDR3 loop: CASSIQGPTEAFF. For the CDR3, the DNA is TGCGCCAGCAGTATCCAGGGGCCCACTGAAGCTTTCTTT.